This T cell receptor (beta chain) stems from a study of shared clonotypes between healthy human individuals. Background on the study: Three plates were used per donor for CD4 naive, three for CD4 memory, two for CD8 naive and one for CD8 memory.

The CDR3 is 13 amino acids. The V gene lost 2 bases and the J gene lost 5 bases, with 9 bases spanning the gap. In germline, CDR1 is MNHEY, CDR2 SMNVEV (reference sequence). Here immunoSEQ multiplex PCR was the method, and the copy in TCRdb shows in-frame clones only, minus some. The sample records about 2.5 million clones, less than 95% being singletons. Study results and limitations: Sampling covered blood only; tissue repertoires likely differ.

This clone was detected only a few times. What it recognizes is unknown. The TCR sequence derives from a man between 18 and 29 years old in good health. Some clones in this sample may be carry-over from other donors' samples. Sequencing was done on a sample of naive CD4+ T cells from PBMCs. Stated subset: CD45RA+ positively selected. The gene calls are TRBV27 and TRBJ2-5; D tentatively reads TRBD1 or TRBD2 (6 bases each). The CDR3 bases are TGTGCCAGCAGTTTACAGGGGAGGGAGACCCAGTACTTC. Its protein product is CASSLQGRETQYF.